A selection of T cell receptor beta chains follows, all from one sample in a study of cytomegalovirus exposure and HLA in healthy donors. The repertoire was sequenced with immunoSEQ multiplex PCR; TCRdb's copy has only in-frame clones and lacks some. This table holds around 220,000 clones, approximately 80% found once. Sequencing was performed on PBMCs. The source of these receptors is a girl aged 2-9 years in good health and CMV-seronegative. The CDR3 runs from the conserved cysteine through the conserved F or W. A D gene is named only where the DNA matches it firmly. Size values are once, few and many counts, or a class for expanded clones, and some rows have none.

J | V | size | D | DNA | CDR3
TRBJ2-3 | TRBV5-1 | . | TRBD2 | TGCGCCAGCAGCTCGGGAGGTAGCACAGATACGCAGTATTTT | CASSSGGSTDTQYF
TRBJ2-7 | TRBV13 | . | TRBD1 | TGTGCCAGCAGCAGGGACAGGGAAAAATACGAGCAGTACTTC | CASSRDREKYEQYF
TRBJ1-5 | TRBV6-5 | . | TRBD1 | TGTGCCAGCAGGGACAGGGTAGATCAGCCCCAGCATTTT | CASRDRVDQPQHF
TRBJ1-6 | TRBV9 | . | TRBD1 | TGTGCCAGCAGCCGGGACAGGGGGGTTTCACCCCTCCACTTT | CASSRDRGVSPLHF
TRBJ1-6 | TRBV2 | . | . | TGTGCCAGCAGTGTAGGGGTCAGGGGCTCACCCCTCCACTTT | CASSVGVRGSPLHF
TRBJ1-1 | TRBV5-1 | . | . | TGCGCCAGCAGTCCGGGGGCTTTCTTT | CASSPGAFF
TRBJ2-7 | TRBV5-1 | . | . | TGCGCCAGCAGCCCCCGACAGGCTGGGCTTGGGGAGCAGTACTTC | CASSPRQAGLGEQYF
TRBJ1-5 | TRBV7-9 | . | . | TGTGCCAGCAGCTTCAGGGAGGGTCAGCCCCAGCATTTT | CASSFREGQPQHF
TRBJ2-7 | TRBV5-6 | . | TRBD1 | TGTGCCAGCAGCTTGGCACCCGGGACAGGGGACGAGCAGTACTTC | CASSLAPGTGDEQYF
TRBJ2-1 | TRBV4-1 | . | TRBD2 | TGCGCCAGCAGCCAAGAGGGGCTAGCGGGAGGGCTCAATGAGCAGTTCTTC | CASSQEGLAGGLNEQFF
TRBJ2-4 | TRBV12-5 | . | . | TGTGCTAGTGGCAATATACCTAGTTTAGACAAAAACATTCAGTACTTC | CASGNIPSLDKNIQYF
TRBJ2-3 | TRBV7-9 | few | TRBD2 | TGTGCCAGCAGCTTGATCGGCGGGAGGGGCACAGATACGCAGTATTTT | CASSLIGGRGTDTQYF
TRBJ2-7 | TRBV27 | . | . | TGTGCCAGCAGTCCACGTGGGGCCCATCCCGAGCAGTACTTC | CASSPRGAHPEQYF
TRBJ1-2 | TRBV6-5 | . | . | TGTGCCAGCAGCCAGCGGCGGAATGGCTACACCTTC | CASSQRRNGYTF